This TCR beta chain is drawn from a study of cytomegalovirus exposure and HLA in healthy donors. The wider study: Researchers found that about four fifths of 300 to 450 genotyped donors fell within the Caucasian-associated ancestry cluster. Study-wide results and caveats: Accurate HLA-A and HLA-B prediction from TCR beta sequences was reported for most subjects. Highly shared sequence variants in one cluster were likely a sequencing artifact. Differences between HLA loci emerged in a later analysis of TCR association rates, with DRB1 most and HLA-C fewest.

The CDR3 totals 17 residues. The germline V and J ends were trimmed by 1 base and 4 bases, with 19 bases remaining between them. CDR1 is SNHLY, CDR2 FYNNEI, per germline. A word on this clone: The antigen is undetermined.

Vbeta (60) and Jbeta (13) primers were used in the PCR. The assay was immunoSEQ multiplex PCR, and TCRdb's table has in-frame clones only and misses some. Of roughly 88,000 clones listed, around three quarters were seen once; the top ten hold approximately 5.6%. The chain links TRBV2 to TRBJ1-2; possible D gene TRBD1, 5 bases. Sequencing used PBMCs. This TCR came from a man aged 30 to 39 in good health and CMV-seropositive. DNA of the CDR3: TGTGCCAGCAGTGAAGAGGGCCCCGGGGGATCGGCCTATGGCTACACCTTC. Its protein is CASSEEGPGGSAYGYTF.